Listed below are T cell receptor beta chains from one sample, sequenced in a study of early T cells in non-severe SARS-CoV-2 infection. Using its own MiXCR run on the 5' RACE reads, TCRdb lists one record per CDR3 protein. Of some 66,000 distinct CDR3 sequences listed, around 14% are singletons. Sample: whole blood. The receptors stem from an adult who was a healthcare worker with PCR-confirmed SARS-CoV-2 infection or an uninfected control (not recorded which). The CDR3 runs from the conserved cysteine through the conserved F or W. A D gene is named only where the DNA matches it firmly. Size is omitted from some rows. Given values are once, few, many or a class for expanded clones.

abundance,d_gene,v_gene,j_gene,CDR3nt,CDR3aa
many,TRBD1,TRBV11-1,TRBJ2-5,TGTGCCAGCAGCTACCGGGACAGACGTGAGACCCAGTACTTC,CASSYRDRRETQYF
NA,NA,TRBV6-5,TRBJ1-1,TGTGCCAGCAGCCAATTCCGTAAGGCTTTCTTT,CASSQFRKAFF
few,TRBD1,TRBV19,TRBJ2-3,TGTGCCAGTAGTATCGGACAGGGTAGAGATACGCAGTATTTT,CASSIGQGRDTQYF
many,NA,TRBV11-3,TRBJ2-2,TGTGCCAGCAGCAACAGCGGGAACACCGGGGAGCTGTTTTTT,CASSNSGNTGELFF
NA,NA,TRBV9,TRBJ2-1,TGTGCCAGCAGCGTAGCCGTGGACCCATCCTACAATGAGCAGTTCTTC,CASSVAVDPSYNEQFF
few,NA,TRBV20-1,TRBJ2-4,TGCAGTGCACCCGCCGGCGGGATGGTGGCCAAAAACATTCAGTACTTC,CSAPAGGMVAKNIQYF
NA,TRBD2,TRBV6-6,TRBJ2-1,TGTGCCAGCAGTTACTCCGGCGGGACTACCGGGGAGCAGTTCTTC,CASSYSGGTTGEQFF
NA,TRBD1,TRBV5-1,TRBJ2-3,TGCGCCAGCAGCCTAGGACAGGGGACGCAGTATTTT,CASSLGQGTQYF
NA,NA,TRBV7-2,TRBJ2-2,TGTGCCAGCAGCTTAGCTATGGGACTCGTAGGGGAGCTGTTTTTT,CASSLAMGLVGELFF
NA,TRBD1,TRBV2,TRBJ2-5,TGTGCCAGCGACAGGGCGTTAGGAGAGACCCAGTACTTC,CASDRALGETQYF
many,NA,TRBV6-5,TRBJ2-6,TGTGCCAGCAGCTCAGGGCCTAGCAGCTCTGGGGCCAACGTCCTGACTTTC,CASSSGPSSSGANVLTF
NA,NA,TRBV19,TRBJ1-1,TGTGCCAGTAGGTTAATACCGGCTGAAGCTTTCTTT,CASRLIPAEAFF
NA,NA,TRBV5-6,TRBJ1-5,TGTGCCAGCAGCTTGGAACAGGGTCAGCCCCAGCATTTT,CASSLEQGQPQHF
NA,NA,TRBV20-1,TRBJ2-1,TGCAGTGCTCCCGCGGCGGGGGACACCTACAATGAGCAGTTCTTC,CSAPAAGDTYNEQFF
many,TRBD1,TRBV10-3,TRBJ1-6,TGTGCCATCAGGGACAGGGATTCACCCCTCCACTTT,CAIRDRDSPLHF
many,TRBD2,TRBV20-1,TRBJ2-1,TGCAGTGCTAGAGCTAGCGGGGCTTACAATGAGCAGTTCTTC,CSARASGAYNEQFF
many,NA,TRBV6-2/TRBV6-3,TRBJ2-1,TGTGCCAGCAGTCAAAGGGCGGGTTACTACAATGAGCAGTTCTTC,CASSQRAGYYNEQFF
few,NA,TRBV7-9,TRBJ2-7,TGTGCCAGCAGCTTAGGGCAGAACTCCTACGAGCAGTACTTC,CASSLGQNSYEQYF
few,TRBD1,TRBV28,TRBJ1-4,TGTGCCAGCAGTTCCTGGAGGGGGACAGATCTACTTGCAACTAATGAAAAACTGTTTTTT,CASSSWRGTDLLATNEKLFF
few,TRBD1,TRBV20-1,TRBJ1-5,TGCAGTGATGCCTCCGGGACAGGCAGCAATCAGCCCCAGCATTTT,CSDASGTGSNQPQHF
few,TRBD1,TRBV10-3,TRBJ2-1,TGTGCCAGCGCATCAACAGGGGCGGGCGGCGAGCAGTTCTTC,CASASTGAGGEQFF
few,TRBD1,TRBV7-9,TRBJ2-7,TGTGCCAGCAGTTCGGGACAGTCCTACGAGCAGTACTTC,CASSSGQSYEQYF
many,NA,TRBV29-1,TRBJ2-3,TGCAGCGCAGCCGCGGGGACAGCGAGCACAGATACGCAGTATTTT,CSAAAGTASTDTQYF
few,NA,TRBV12-3/TRBV12-4,TRBJ1-1,TGTGCCAGCACCGCGTCGGGGTCCGAGAACACTGAAGCTTTCTTT,CASTASGSENTEAFF
many,NA,TRBV6-2/TRBV6-3,TRBJ2-6,TGTGCCAGCAGTTACCCCGATTGGAGGGTCAGGCCTGGGGCCAACGTCCTGACTTTC,CASSYPDWRVRPGANVLTF
many,TRBD2,TRBV29-1,TRBJ2-3,TGCAGCGGCACGTGGGGACTAGCGGGGGGCTCAGATACGCAGTATTTT,CSGTWGLAGGSDTQYF
NA,NA,TRBV7-8,TRBJ2-3,TGTGCCAGCAGCTCGATAATTACGGTCGATACTGATACGCAGTATTTT,CASSSIITVDTDTQYF
NA,NA,TRBV5-1,TRBJ2-7,TGCACCAGCAGCAGCCGTATCAGGCTACTCCGATCCGATCAGTACTTC,CTSSSRIRLLRSDQYF
many,NA,TRBV14,TRBJ2-1,TGTGCCAGCAGCCACAAGATACGGGGATCCTACAATGAGCAGTTCTTC,CASSHKIRGSYNEQFF
NA,NA,TRBV12-3/TRBV12-4,TRBJ1-2,TGTGCCAGCACTCGAAGAGGGACGGCTAACTATGGCTACACCTTC,CASTRRGTANYGYTF
few,NA,TRBV12-3/TRBV12-4,TRBJ2-3,TGTGCCAGCAGGACCAGCGGAGATACGCAGTATTTT,CASRTSGDTQYF
many,NA,TRBV6-2/TRBV6-3,TRBJ1-2,TGTGCCAGCAGACAGACAGCTAACTATGGCTACACCTTC,CASRQTANYGYTF
few,NA,TRBV18,TRBJ2-5,TGTGCCAGCTCACCACTCTCCAGAGAGGGAGAGACCCAGTACTTC,CASSPLSREGETQYF
NA,TRBD2,TRBV7-3,TRBJ2-1,TGTGCCAGCAGCTTAGGGGGGAGCGGGAGCTACAATGAGCAGTTCTTC,CASSLGGSGSYNEQFF
few,NA,TRBV29-1,TRBJ1-1,TGCACCGTAACAGGCTGGGGTTTCTTT,CTVTGWGFF
many,NA,TRBV4-1,TRBJ1-1,TGCGCCAGCACCCAGGGTGGCAGGAACACTGAAGCTTTCTTT,CASTQGGRNTEAFF
NA,TRBD2,TRBV12-3/TRBV12-4,TRBJ2-3,TGTGCCAGCAGTTTCGAGGGACTAGCCACAGATACGCAGTATTTT,CASSFEGLATDTQYF
many,TRBD2,TRBV6-6,TRBJ2-3,TGTGCCAGCAGTTACGGGCGGGGGACTAGCACAGATACGCAGTATTTT,CASSYGRGTSTDTQYF